These T cell receptor beta chains were read from a single sample in a study of T cells in Graves' hyperthyroidism and ophthalmopathy. TCRdb re-analysed the multiplex PCR reads in MiXCR, keeping a single row per CDR3 protein. The repertoire consists of 200,000 to 250,000 distinct CDR3 sequences, with roughly 18% occurring once and the leading ten covering about 48%. The specimen was blood. Source of these receptors: a man aged 40-50 years with Graves' hyperthyroidism. Each CDR3 is given with its conserved first and last residue. Fields, in order: clone size, J gene, V gene, D gene, CDR3 protein, CDR3 DNA. A D gene is named only where the DNA matches it firmly. A clone size is listed for some rows: how often the clone was seen (once, few, many), or a class if it is expanded.

.,TRBJ2-7,TRBV6-2/TRBV6-3,.,CASTARISSYEQYF,TGTGCCAGCACCGCCAGAATAAGCTCCTACGAGCAGTACTTC
many,TRBJ1-2,TRBV15,.,CATSGQVQDGYTF,TGTGCCACCAGCGGACAAGTACAAGATGGCTACACCTTC
many,TRBJ1-2,TRBV10-3,.,CAISLQGRGGNYGYTF,TGTGCCATCAGTTTACAGGGAAGGGGTGGAAACTATGGCTACACCTTC
few,TRBJ2-5,TRBV7-3,TRBD1,CASSLNPGQGGGETQYF,TGTGCCAGCAGCTTAAACCCCGGACAGGGGGGAGGAGAGACCCAGTACTTC
few,TRBJ2-5,TRBV9,TRBD2,CASSVGGGGSETQYF,TGTGCCAGCAGCGTAGGCGGCGGGGGATCAGAGACCCAGTACTTC
many,TRBJ1-1,TRBV18,.,CASSPRAAEAFF,TGTGCCAGCTCACCACGCGCCGCTGAAGCTTTCTTT
.,TRBJ2-3,TRBV7-3,.,CASSLGGRMADTQYF,TGTGCCAGCAGCTTAGGGGGGCGTATGGCAGATACGCAGTATTTT
.,TRBJ2-3,TRBV24-1,.,CATSAQGVTDTQYF,TGTGCCACCAGTGCGCAGGGAGTAACAGATACGCAGTATTTT
.,TRBJ2-5,TRBV20-1,.,CSARVRETQYF,TGCAGTGCTAGAGTACGGGAGACCCAGTACTTC
few,TRBJ2-3,TRBV7-9,TRBD1,CASSSRTGLIYTQYF,TGTGCCAGCAGCTCGAGGACAGGGTTGATCTATACGCAGTATTTT
many,TRBJ1-5,TRBV6-1,.,CASSLQRQPQHF,TGTGCCAGCAGTCTACAGCGGCAGCCCCAGCATTTT
many,TRBJ1-1,TRBV7-9,.,CATHRETEAFF,TGTGCCACCCACAGGGAGACTGAAGCTTTCTTT
.,TRBJ1-2,TRBV28,TRBD1,CASSEGAVTGYTF,TGTGCCAGCAGCGAGGGGGCGGTTACTGGCTACACCTTC
many,TRBJ1-1,TRBV6-4,.,CASSPEGNTEAFF,TGTGCCAGCAGCCCTGAAGGGAACACTGAAGCTTTCTTT
many,TRBJ1-2,TRBV28,.,CASSGGLGYGYTF,TGTGCCAGCAGCGGGGGGCTCGGCTATGGCTACACCTTC
many,TRBJ2-1,TRBV7-2,TRBD2,CASSTRTSGGVNEQFF,TGTGCCAGCAGCACCCGGACTAGCGGGGGAGTCAATGAGCAGTTCTTC
few,TRBJ1-1,TRBV28,.,CAAWGGNTEAFF,TGTGCCGCCTGGGGAGGCAACACTGAAGCTTTCTTT
.,TRBJ2-7,TRBV2,TRBD2,CASNDGGAYEQYF,TGTGCCAGCAATGACGGGGGGGCCTACGAGCAGTACTTC
few,TRBJ2-3,TRBV28,.,CAGSFRTHTDTQYF,TGTGCCGGCAGTTTCCGTACCCACACAGATACGCAGTATTTT
.,TRBJ1-4,TRBV19,.,CASSTRDGATNEKLFF,TGTGCCAGTAGTACGAGGGACGGAGCAACTAATGAAAAACTGTTTTTT
many,TRBJ1-5,TRBV20-1,.,CSARDWGQADISNQPQHF,TGCAGTGCTAGAGATTGGGGACAAGCGGACATTAGCAATCAGCCCCAGCATTTT
many,TRBJ2-7,TRBV20-1,TRBD1,CSATNRGDNTYEQYF,TGCAGTGCTACGAACAGGGGAGATAACACCTACGAGCAGTACTTC
.,TRBJ2-7,TRBV7-8,.,CASSRGARQSSYEQYF,TGTGCCAGCAGTCGAGGTGCCCGACAGAGCTCCTACGAGCAGTACTTC
many,TRBJ2-7,TRBV20-1,.,CSAVTGLSSYEQYF,TGCAGTGCTGTAACCGGGCTGAGCTCCTACGAGCAGTACTTC
many,TRBJ1-1,TRBV11-2,.,CASSLFGGGSTEAFF,TGTGCCAGCAGCTTATTCGGGGGGGGGAGCACTGAAGCTTTCTTT
many,TRBJ2-3,TRBV11-2,.,CASSTDREGTQYF,TGTGCCAGCAGCACAGACAGGGAGGGTACGCAGTATTTT
.,TRBJ2-7,TRBV7-3,.,CASSPGGASAYEQYF,TGTGCCAGCAGCCCCGGGGGAGCATCAGCCTACGAGCAGTACTTC
many,TRBJ1-1,TRBV6-1,.,CASSEGGSTPSEAFF,TGTGCCAGCAGTGAAGGGGGCAGTACCCCATCAGAAGCTTTCTTT
.,TRBJ1-1,TRBV18,TRBD1,CASSRQGVKNTEAFF,TGTGCCAGCTCAAGACAGGGAGTTAAGAACACTGAAGCTTTCTTT
many,TRBJ1-1,TRBV6-1,TRBD1,CASSSWQTGEGTEAFF,TGTGCCAGCAGTTCTTGGCAGACAGGGGAGGGAACTGAAGCTTTCTTT
.,TRBJ2-2,TRBV7-7,TRBD2,CASSSRRERGYPGELFF,TGTGCTAGCAGCTCCCGCCGGGAGCGGGGTTATCCCGGGGAGCTGTTTTTT
many,TRBJ2-7,TRBV5-1,TRBD1,CASSSLSGQRYEQYF,TGCGCCAGCAGCTCCCTCTCGGGACAGCGCTACGAGCAGTACTTC
many,TRBJ1-4,TRBV5-1,.,CASSLENEKLFF,TGCGCCAGCAGCTTGGAAAATGAAAAACTGTTTTTT
many,TRBJ2-7,TRBV20-1,.,CSARESGRYEQYF,TGCAGTGCTAGAGAGTCAGGGCGGTACGAGCAGTACTTC
many,TRBJ1-2,TRBV7-2,.,CASSSPRGPAPGAPSNYGYTF,TGTGCCAGCAGCTCACCCCGAGGGCCCGCCCCGGGGGCACCCTCCAACTATGGCTACACCTTC
few,TRBJ2-3,TRBV29-1,.,CSVGGTDSTDTQYF,TGCAGCGTTGGGGGAACGGATAGCACAGATACGCAGTATTTT
once,TRBJ2-3,TRBV7-9,TRBD2,CASSLEQGLAGGQDTQYF,TGTGCCAGCAGCTTAGAGCAGGGACTAGCGGGGGGGCAAGATACGCAGTATTTT